Below, one T cell receptor (beta chain) is given with its context. The data derive from a study of blood T cell repertoires in COVID-19. Study information: Both acute and convalescent COVID-19 samples were obtained from the United States, Italy and Spain. The analysed material was cDNA or gDNA that came from T cells, B-cell-depleted T cells, or PBMCs.

How the authors handled the data: Nucleated cell counts were estimated from reference gene primer amplification. Assay used: immunoSEQ multiplex PCR; TCRdb lists only in-frame clones, some missing. That table is the source of V, J and clone size, and D and trimming were worked out from the DNA. The sample yields some 300,000 clones, around 90% seen once. The trim removed 3 bases at V and 7 bases at J, leaving 10 bases unmatched. Germline CDR1 is SGHRS and CDR2 is YFSETQ. The CDR3 covers 15 residues. This receptor was taken from a woman aged 45 to 65 with COVID-19, enrolled during active disease. The chain couples TRBV5-1 to TRBJ2-1; 7 nucleotides match TRBD2. The specimen was peripheral blood. The CDR3 is CASSYLAGESNEQFF. The CDR3 coding sequence is TGCGCCAGCAGCTACCTGGCGGGAGAGTCAAATGAGCAGTTCTTC.